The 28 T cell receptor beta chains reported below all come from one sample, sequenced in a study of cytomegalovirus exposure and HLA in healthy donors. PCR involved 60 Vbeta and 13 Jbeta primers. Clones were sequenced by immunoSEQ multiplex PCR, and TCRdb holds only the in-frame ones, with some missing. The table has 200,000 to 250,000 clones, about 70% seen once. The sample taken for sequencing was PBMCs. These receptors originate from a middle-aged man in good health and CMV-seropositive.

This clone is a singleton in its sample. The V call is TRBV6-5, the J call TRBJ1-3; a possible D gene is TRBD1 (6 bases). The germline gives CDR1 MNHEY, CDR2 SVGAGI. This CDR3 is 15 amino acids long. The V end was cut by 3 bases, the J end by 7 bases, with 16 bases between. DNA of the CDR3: TGTGCCAGCAGTTATTGGGGGAACAGGGCTAACACCATATATTTT. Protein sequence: CASSYWGNRANTIYF.

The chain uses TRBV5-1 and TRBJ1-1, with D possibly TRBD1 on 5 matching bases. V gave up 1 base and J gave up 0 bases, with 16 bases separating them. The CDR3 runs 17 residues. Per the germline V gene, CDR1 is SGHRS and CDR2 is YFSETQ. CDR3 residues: CASSLYSQGGMNTEAFF. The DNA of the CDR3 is TGCGCCAGCAGCTTGTATTCGCAGGGTGGTATGAACACTGAAGCTTTCTTT.

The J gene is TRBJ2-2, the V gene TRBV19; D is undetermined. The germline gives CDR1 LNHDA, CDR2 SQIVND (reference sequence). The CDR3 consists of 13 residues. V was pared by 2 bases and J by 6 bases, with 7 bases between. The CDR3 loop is CASSIWPPGELFF. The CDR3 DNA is TGTGCCAGTAGTATATGGCCCCCCGGGGAGCTGTTTTTT.

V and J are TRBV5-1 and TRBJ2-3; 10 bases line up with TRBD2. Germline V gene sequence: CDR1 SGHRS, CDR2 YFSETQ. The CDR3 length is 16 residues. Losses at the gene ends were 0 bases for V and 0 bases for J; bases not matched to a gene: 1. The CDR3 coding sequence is TGCGCCAGCAGCTTGGTACTAGCGGGGAGCACAGATACGCAGTATTTT. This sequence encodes CASSLVLAGSTDTQYF.

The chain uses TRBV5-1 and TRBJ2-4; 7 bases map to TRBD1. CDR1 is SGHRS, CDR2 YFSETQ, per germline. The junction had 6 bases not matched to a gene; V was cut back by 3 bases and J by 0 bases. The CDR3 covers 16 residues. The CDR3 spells CASSYGQVLAKNIQYF. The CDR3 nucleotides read TGCGCCAGCAGCTACGGACAGGTTTTAGCCAAAAACATTCAGTACTTC.

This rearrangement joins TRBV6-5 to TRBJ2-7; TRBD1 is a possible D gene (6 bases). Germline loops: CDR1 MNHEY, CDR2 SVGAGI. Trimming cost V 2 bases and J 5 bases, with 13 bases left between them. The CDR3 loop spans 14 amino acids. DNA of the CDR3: TGTGCCAGCAGTTACGGGGCAGGGGTACACGAGCAGTACTTC. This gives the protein CASSYGAGVHEQYF.

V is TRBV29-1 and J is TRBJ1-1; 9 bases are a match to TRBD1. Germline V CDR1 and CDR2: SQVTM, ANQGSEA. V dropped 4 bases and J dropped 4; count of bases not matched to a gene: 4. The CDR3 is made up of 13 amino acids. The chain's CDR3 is CSVAETGGTEAFF. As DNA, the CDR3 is TGCAGCGTTGCCGAGACAGGGGGCACTGAAGCTTTCTTT.

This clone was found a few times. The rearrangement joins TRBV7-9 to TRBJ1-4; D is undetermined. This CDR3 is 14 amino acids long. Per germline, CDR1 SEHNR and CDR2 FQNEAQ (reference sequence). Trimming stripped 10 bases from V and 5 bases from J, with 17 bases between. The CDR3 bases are TGTGCCACCTCCTCCCGGGGAGGAAATGAAAAACTGTTTTTT. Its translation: CATSSRGGNEKLFF. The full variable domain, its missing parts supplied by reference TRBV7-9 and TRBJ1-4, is DTGVSQNPRHKITKRGQNVTFRCDPISEHNRLYWYRQTLGQGPEFLTYFQNEAQLEKSRLLSDRFSAERPKGSFSTLEIQRTEQGDSAMYLCATSSRGGNEKLFFGSGTQLSVL.

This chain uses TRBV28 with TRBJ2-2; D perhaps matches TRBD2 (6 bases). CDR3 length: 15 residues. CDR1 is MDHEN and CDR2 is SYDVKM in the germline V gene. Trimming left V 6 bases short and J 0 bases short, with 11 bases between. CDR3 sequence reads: CASRAGGPNTGELFF. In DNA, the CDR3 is TGTGCCAGCAGGGCCGGAGGGCCGAACACCGGGGAGCTGTTTTTT.

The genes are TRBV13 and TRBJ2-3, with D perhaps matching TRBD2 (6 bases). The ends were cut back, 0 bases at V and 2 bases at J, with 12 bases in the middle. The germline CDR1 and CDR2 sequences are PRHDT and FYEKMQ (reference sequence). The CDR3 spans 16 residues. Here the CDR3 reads CASSLGRGDSTDTQYF. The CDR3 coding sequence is TGTGCCAGCAGCTTAGGCCGCGGGGATTCCACAGATACGCAGTATTTT.

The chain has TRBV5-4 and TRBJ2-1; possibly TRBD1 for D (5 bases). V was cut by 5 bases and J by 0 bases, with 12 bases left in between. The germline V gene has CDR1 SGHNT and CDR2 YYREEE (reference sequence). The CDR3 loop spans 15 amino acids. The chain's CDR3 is CASRSTGSSYNEQFF. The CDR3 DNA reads TGTGCCAGCAGGTCTACAGGAAGCTCCTACAATGAGCAGTTCTTC.

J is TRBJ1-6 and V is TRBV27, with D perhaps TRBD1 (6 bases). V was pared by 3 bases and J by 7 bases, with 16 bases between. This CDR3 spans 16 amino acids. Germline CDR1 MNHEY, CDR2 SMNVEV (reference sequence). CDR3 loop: CASSFLGTPGNSPLHF. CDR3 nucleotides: TGTGCCAGCAGTTTCCTCGGGACACCTGGGAATTCACCCCTCCACTTT.

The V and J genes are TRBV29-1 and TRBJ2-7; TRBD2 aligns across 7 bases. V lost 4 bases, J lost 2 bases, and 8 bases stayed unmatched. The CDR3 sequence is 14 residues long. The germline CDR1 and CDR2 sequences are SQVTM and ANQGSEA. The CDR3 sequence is CSVGGGGRAYEQYF. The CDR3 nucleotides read TGCAGCGTTGGTGGGGGGGGGAGAGCCTACGAGCAGTACTTC.

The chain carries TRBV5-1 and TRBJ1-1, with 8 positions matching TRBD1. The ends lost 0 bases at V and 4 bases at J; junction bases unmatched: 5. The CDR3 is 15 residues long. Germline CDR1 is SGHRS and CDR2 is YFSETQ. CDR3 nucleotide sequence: TGCGCCAGCAGCTTGGCCGGCGACAGGGGCACTGAAGCTTTCTTT. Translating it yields CASSLAGDRGTEAFF.

CDR3 sequence: CASSLGGGGGSKNTEAFF. CDR3 coding DNA: TGTGCCAGCAGCTTGGGGGGCGGGGGGGGGTCGAAAAACACTGAAGCTTTCTTT. The chain employs TRBV5-6 and TRBJ1-1; possibly TRBD1 for D (5 bases). Germline V gene data show CDR1 as SGHDT and CDR2 as YYEEEE. V shed 0 bases and J shed 2 bases, with 20 bases lying between them. The CDR3 covers 18 residues.

In nucleotides, the CDR3 is TGTGCCAGCAGCTACAGTGATAGCACAGATACGCAGTATTTT. This sequence encodes CASSYSDSTDTQYF. The chain couples TRBV5-4 to TRBJ2-3; D remains unclear. The V end was cut by 3 bases, the J end by 0 bases, with 8 bases between. The germline CDR1 and CDR2 sequences are SGHNT and YYREEE (reference sequence). CDR3 length: 14 residues.

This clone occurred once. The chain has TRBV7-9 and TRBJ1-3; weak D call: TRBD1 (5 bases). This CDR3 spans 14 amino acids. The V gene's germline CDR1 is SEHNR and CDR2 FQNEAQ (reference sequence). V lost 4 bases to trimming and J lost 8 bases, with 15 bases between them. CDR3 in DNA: TGTGCCAGCAGCTCCCCTCTCGGGGGATACACCATATATTTT. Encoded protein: CASSSPLGGYTIYF.

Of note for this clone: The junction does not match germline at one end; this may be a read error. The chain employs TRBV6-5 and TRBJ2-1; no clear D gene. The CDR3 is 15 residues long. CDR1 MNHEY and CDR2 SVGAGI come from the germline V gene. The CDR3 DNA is TGTGCCAGTAGTTACGAACTTAACTCCTACAATGAGCAGTTCTTC. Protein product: CASSYELNSYNEQFF.

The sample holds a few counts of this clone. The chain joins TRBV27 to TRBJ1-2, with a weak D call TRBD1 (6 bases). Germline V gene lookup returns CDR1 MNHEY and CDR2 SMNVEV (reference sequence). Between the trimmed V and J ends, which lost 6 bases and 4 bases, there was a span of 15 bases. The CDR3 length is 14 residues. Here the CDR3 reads CASRTQGSIYGYTF. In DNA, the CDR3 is TGTGCCAGCAGAACACAGGGCTCTATCTATGGCTACACCTTC.

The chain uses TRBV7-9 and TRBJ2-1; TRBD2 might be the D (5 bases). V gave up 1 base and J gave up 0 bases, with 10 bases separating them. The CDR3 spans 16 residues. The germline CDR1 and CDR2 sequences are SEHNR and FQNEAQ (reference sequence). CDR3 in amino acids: CASSLVGDRSYNEQFF. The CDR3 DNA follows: TGTGCCAGCAGCTTAGTCGGGGATCGCTCCTACAATGAGCAGTTCTTC.

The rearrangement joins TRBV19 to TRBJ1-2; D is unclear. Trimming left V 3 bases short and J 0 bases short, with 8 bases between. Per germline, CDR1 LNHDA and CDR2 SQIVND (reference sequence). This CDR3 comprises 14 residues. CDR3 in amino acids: CASSMTPSNYGYTF. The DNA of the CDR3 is TGTGCCAGTAGTATGACACCTTCTAACTATGGCTACACCTTC.

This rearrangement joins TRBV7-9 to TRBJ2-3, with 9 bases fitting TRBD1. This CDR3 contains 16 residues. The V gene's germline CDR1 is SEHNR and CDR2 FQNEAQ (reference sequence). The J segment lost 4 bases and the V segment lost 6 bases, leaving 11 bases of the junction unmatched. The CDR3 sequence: CASRSLGDRDSDTQYF. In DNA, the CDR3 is TGTGCCAGCAGATCTCTGGGGGACAGGGACTCAGATACGCAGTATTTT.

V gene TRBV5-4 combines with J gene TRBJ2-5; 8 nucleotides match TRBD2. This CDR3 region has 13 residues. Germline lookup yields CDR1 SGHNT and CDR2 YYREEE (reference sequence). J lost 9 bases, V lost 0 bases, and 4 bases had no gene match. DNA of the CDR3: TGTGCCAGCAGCTTGGCCAGCGGGGGACCCCAGTACTTC. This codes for CASSLASGGPQYF. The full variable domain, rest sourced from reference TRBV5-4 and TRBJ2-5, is ETGVTQSPTHLIKTRGQQVTLRCSSQSGHNTVSWYQQALGQGPQFIFQYYREEENGRGNFPPRFSGLQFPNYSSELNVNALELDDSALYLCASSLASGGPQYFGPGTRLLVL.

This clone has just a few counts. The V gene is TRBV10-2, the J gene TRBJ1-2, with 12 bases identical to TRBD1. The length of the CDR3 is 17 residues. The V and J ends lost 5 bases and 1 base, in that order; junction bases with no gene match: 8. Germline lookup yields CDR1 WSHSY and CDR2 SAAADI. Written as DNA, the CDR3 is TGCGCCAGCAGTCCGGGACAGGGGGCTGGGGGTAACTATGGCTACACCTTC. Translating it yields CASSPGQGAGGNYGYTF.

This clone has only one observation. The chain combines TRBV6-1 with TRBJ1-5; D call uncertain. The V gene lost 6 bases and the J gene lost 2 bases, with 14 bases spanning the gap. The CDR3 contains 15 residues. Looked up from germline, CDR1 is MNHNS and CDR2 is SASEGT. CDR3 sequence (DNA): TGTGCCAGCAGGGGCGCTCTGATAGGCAATCAGCCCCAGCATTTT. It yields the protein CASRGALIGNQPQHF.

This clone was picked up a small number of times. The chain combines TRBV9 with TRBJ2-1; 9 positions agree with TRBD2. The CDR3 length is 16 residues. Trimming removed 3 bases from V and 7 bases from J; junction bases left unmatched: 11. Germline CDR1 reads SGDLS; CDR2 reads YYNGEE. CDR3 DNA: TGTGCCAGCAGCGGGGGCGGGGGGGCAGTGGTAAATGAGCAGTTCTTC. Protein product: CASSGGGGAVVNEQFF.

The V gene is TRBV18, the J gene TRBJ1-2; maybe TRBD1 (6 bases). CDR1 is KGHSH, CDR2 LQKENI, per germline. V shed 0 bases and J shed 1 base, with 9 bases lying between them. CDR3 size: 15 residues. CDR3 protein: CASSPPGTLNYGYTF. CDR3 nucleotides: TGTGCCAGCTCACCACCTGGGACACTTAACTATGGCTACACCTTC.

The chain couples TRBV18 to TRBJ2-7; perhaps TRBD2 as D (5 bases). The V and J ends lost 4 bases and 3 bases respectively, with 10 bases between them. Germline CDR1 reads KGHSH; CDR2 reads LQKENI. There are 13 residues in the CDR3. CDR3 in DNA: TGTGCCAGCTCACGATACCGGGACTACGAGCAGTACTTC. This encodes CASSRYRDYEQYF. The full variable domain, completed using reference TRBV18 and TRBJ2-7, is NAGVMQNPRHLVRRRGQEARLRCSPMKGHSHVYWYRQLPEEGLKFMVYLQKENIIDESGMPKERFSAEFPKEGPSILRIQQVVRGDSAAYFCASSRYRDYEQYFGPGTRLTVT.